Following are 32 T cell receptor beta chains from one sample sequenced in a study of cytomegalovirus exposure and HLA in healthy donors. This table comes from immunoSEQ multiplex PCR, and its TCRdb copy is limited to in-frame clones, with some not included. This sample has approximately 60,000 clones, with roughly 93% found just once. Sample: PBMCs. These receptors were taken from a woman under 30 in good health and CMV-seronegative.

The DNA of the CDR3 is TGTGCCAGCAGCCAAGGGGGGGGGCCCTACAATGAGCAGTTCTTC. It encodes CASSQGGGPYNEQFF. The gene calls are TRBV14 and TRBJ2-1; D is perhaps TRBD2 (7 bases). This CDR3 region has 15 residues. CDR1 SGHDN and CDR2 FVKESK come from the germline V gene. V was shortened by 1 base and J by 2 bases, with 9 bases between the two germline ends.

V and J are TRBV2 and TRBJ1-2, with D perhaps matching TRBD1 (6 bases). Germline V gene data show CDR1 as SNHLY and CDR2 as FYNNEI. The CDR3 has 12 amino acids. V lost 4 bases, J lost 5 bases, and 8 bases lay in between. The CDR3 DNA sequence: TGTGCCAGCAGTGGGGACACGTATGGCTACACCTTC. Residues: CASSGDTYGYTF.

The chain has TRBV2 and TRBJ1-2; 8 bases match TRBD1. The J segment lost 7 bases and the V segment lost 6 bases, leaving 7 bases of the junction unmatched. The CDR3 consists of 13 residues. The V gene's germline CDR1 is SNHLY and CDR2 FYNNEI. CDR3 amino acids: CASSVTGGSGYTF. The CDR3 DNA reads TGTGCCAGCAGCGTCACAGGGGGAAGTGGCTACACCTTC.

The rearrangement joins TRBV19 to TRBJ1-2; tentatively, D is TRBD1 (6 bases). This CDR3 is 13 amino acids long. V dropped 10 bases and J dropped 4 bases, with 16 bases sitting between them. The germline V gene has CDR1 LNHDA and CDR2 SQIVND (reference sequence). The CDR3 loop is CATSPTGGYGYTF. DNA for the CDR3: TGTGCCACCAGCCCGACAGGAGGCTATGGCTACACCTTC.

The gene calls are TRBV5-1 and TRBJ2-5, with D perhaps matching TRBD2 (5 bases). CDR1 SGHRS and CDR2 YFSETQ come from the germline V gene. Trimming removed 5 bases from V and 2 bases from J, with 10 bases in between. The CDR3 consists of 13 residues. Here the CDR3 reads CASSWTGQETQYF. CDR3 sequence (DNA): TGCGCCAGCAGTTGGACGGGACAAGAGACCCAGTACTTC.

CDR3 sequence reads: CASSEREVNGYTF. The CDR3 DNA is TGTGCCAGCAGTGAACGGGAAGTGAACGGCTACACCTTC. This sequence joins TRBV2 and TRBJ1-2; D not resolved. CDR1 SNHLY and CDR2 FYNNEI come from the germline V gene. The CDR3 totals 13 residues. V lost 2 bases and J lost 8, with 12 bases in between.

The chain couples TRBV11-1 to TRBJ1-1; D unresolved. The CDR3 length is 11 residues. Trimming removed 5 bases at V and 5 bases at J, with 6 bases between. Germline V gene lookup returns CDR1 SGHAT and CDR2 FQDESV (reference sequence). CDR3 DNA: TGTGCCAGCAGCGCCGGGACTGAAGCTTTCTTT. Its protein product is CASSAGTEAFF.

The genes are TRBV30 and TRBJ2-7, with 7 bases matching TRBD1. The length of the CDR3 is 14 residues. Germline assignment: CDR1 GTSNPN and CDR2 SVGIG (reference sequence). Unmatched junction bases numbered 9, after V lost 1 base and J lost 6 bases. CDR3 bases: TGTGCCTGGAGTGCTACAGGGGCAGTTGTCGAGCAGTACTTC. Translation: CAWSATGAVVEQYF.

The J gene is TRBJ2-1, the V gene TRBV6-4; TRBD2 matches 9 bases. The CDR3 sequence is 14 residues long. J gave up 8 bases and V 5 bases, and 7 bases lay outside the gene matches. The V gene's germline CDR1 is MRHNA and CDR2 SNTAGT. The CDR3 is CASSSGLATDEQFF. The CDR3 DNA reads TGTGCCAGCAGTTCCGGACTAGCGACCGATGAGCAGTTCTTC.

The V gene is TRBV28, the J gene TRBJ2-2; TRBD1 matches 9 bases. V lost 6 bases and J lost 4; bases outside the gene matches: 6. This CDR3 contains 15 residues. CDR1 is MDHEN and CDR2 is SYDVKM in the germline V gene. CDR3 residues: CASSRTGAGTGELFF. CDR3 sequence (DNA): TGTGCCAGCAGCCGGACAGGGGCCGGCACCGGGGAGCTGTTTTTT.

V usage is TRBV2 and J usage is TRBJ2-7, with D possibly TRBD2 on 6 matching bases. V was pared by 3 bases and J by 4 bases, with 7 bases between. Germline V gene lookup returns CDR1 SNHLY and CDR2 FYNNEI. The CDR3 totals 12 residues. The CDR3 loop is CASSEGLYEQYV. The DNA of the CDR3 is TGTGCCAGCAGTGAGGGACTTTACGAGCAGTACGTC.

This chain links TRBV2 with TRBJ1-3; 7 bases align to TRBD1. Germline V lookup: CDR1 SNHLY, CDR2 FYNNEI. V lost 10 bases and J lost 0; bases outside the gene matches: 9. The CDR3 extends over 15 amino acids. The CDR3 region has the DNA TGTGCCACCAAGGACAGGCGAAGCTCTGGAAACACCATATATTTT. Protein: CATKDRRSSGNTIYF.

The chain couples TRBV15 to TRBJ2-4; the match to TRBD1 covers 8 bases. The V gene end was trimmed by 7 bases and the J gene end by 0 bases; junction bases not matched to a gene: 14. Germline-derived CDR1 and CDR2 are LNHNV and YYDKDF (reference sequence). There are 18 residues in the CDR3. CDR3 protein: CATNPGGNSELAKNIQYF. CDR3 coding DNA: TGTGCCACCAACCCAGGGGGCAATTCTGAATTAGCCAAAAACATTCAGTACTTC.

The J gene is TRBJ2-3, the V gene TRBV5-4, with D possibly being TRBD1 (5 bases). V gave up 4 bases and J gave up 7 bases, with 16 bases separating them. The CDR3 spans 14 residues. Per germline, CDR1 SGHNT and CDR2 YYREEE (reference sequence). Here the CDR3 DNA reads TGTGCCAGCAGCCTCGAGCAGGGCCGATATACGCAGTATTTT. Translation gives CASSLEQGRYTQYF.

This clone was picked up one time. The chain links TRBV6-1 to TRBJ1-2; a possible D gene is TRBD1 (6 bases). CDR1 is MNHNS and CDR2 is SASEGT in the germline V gene. V was trimmed by 11 bases and J by 2 bases, leaving 18 bases between them. The CDR3 consists of 14 residues. CDR3 nucleotide sequence: TGTGCCGTAACACAGGGTTTAAACAACTATGGCTACACCTTC. This translates into CAVTQGLNNYGYTF.

This chain joins TRBV11-1 and TRBJ1-1, with D unresolved. V was trimmed by 2 bases and J by 4 bases, leaving 11 bases between them. The CDR3 runs 14 residues. Germline CDR1 reads SGHAT; CDR2 reads FQDESV (reference sequence). The CDR3 coding sequence is TGTGCCAGCAGCTTATCGCGGTCTAGCACTGAAGCTTTCTTT. The encoded protein is CASSLSRSSTEAFF.

V gene TRBV19 combines with J gene TRBJ2-2; 11 bases match TRBD1. From germline, CDR1 is LNHDA and CDR2 SQIVND (reference sequence). Trimming cost V 6 bases and J 3 bases; bases outside gene matches: 3. This CDR3 comprises 15 residues. CDR3: CASRDRGPDTGELFF. The CDR3 DNA sequence: TGTGCCAGTAGGGACAGGGGGCCGGACACCGGGGAGCTGTTTTTT.

The V call is TRBV5-1, the J call TRBJ1-2, with 9 bases aligning to TRBD1. Germline CDR1 and CDR2: SGHRS and YFSETQ. V dropped 0 bases and J dropped 7; count of bases not matched to a gene: 1. This CDR3 is built from 13 residues. The CDR3 DNA is TGCGCCAGCAGCTTGGGACAGGGGGTTGGCTACACCTTC. Its protein is CASSLGQGVGYTF.

In this sample, this clone turned up a few times. The chain employs TRBV6-1 and TRBJ1-2; D is undetermined. V lost 2 bases and J lost 4, with 14 bases in between. Per the germline V gene, CDR1 is MNHNS and CDR2 is SASEGT. CDR3 length equals 15 residues. The CDR3 reads CASSELSLAGYGYTF. The CDR3 DNA reads as TGTGCCAGCAGTGAACTATCCCTTGCGGGCTATGGCTACACCTTC.

V usage is TRBV28 and J usage is TRBJ2-2, with a weak D call TRBD1 (5 bases). The V end lost 7 bases, the J end lost 1 base, and 13 bases lay between the germline ends. This CDR3 has 15 amino acids. Germline CDR1 reads MDHEN; CDR2 reads SYDVKM. CDR3 bases: TGTGCCAGCACTAACATTAGGGGGAACACCGGGGAGCTGTTTTTT. Its translation is CASTNIRGNTGELFF.

The V gene is TRBV9, the J gene TRBJ2-7; perhaps TRBD2 as D (6 bases). Germline-derived CDR1 and CDR2 are SGDLS and YYNGEE. The CDR3 sequence is 16 residues long. The V gene lost 1 base and the J gene lost 0 bases, with 14 bases spanning the gap. DNA for the CDR3: TGTGCCAGCAGCGTAACCGGGACTTCTAGCTCCTACGAGCAGTACTTC. It codes for CASSVTGTSSSYEQYF.

The rearrangement uses TRBV5-4 and TRBJ1-1, with TRBD1 matching over 7 bases. CDR1 and CDR2 from the germline V gene are SGHNT and YYREEE (reference sequence). Trimming at V came to 3 bases and at J to 4 bases, leaving 9 bases not matched to a gene. The length of the CDR3 is 15 residues. CDR3 nucleotides: TGTGCCAGCAGCTCTTTTCGGACAGGAGGCACTGAAGCTTTCTTT. The encoded protein is CASSSFRTGGTEAFF.

The chain combines TRBV7-2 with TRBJ2-5, with 13 bases lining up with TRBD2. V dropped 5 bases and J dropped 5; count of bases not matched to a gene: 8. Germline assignment: CDR1 SGHTA and CDR2 FQGNSA. The CDR3 covers 16 residues. CDR3 region: CASSQGLAGVGETQYF. The DNA for the CDR3 is TGTGCCAGCAGCCAAGGACTAGCGGGAGTGGGGGAGACCCAGTACTTC.

The V call is TRBV28, the J call TRBJ1-2, with TRBD1 identical over 8 bases. Germline assignment: CDR1 MDHEN and CDR2 SYDVKM. V shed 5 bases and J 0 bases; nucleotides not matched to a gene: 8. The CDR3 is 16 amino acids. The CDR3 is CASSRDRTPANYGYTF. In DNA, the CDR3 is TGTGCCAGCAGTCGGGACAGGACTCCAGCTAACTATGGCTACACCTTC.

The chain uses TRBV18 and TRBJ1-3; 8 bases match TRBD1. Losses at the gene ends were 5 bases for V and 5 bases for J; bases not matched to a gene: 17. This CDR3 spans 18 amino acids. Germline lookup yields CDR1 KGHSH and CDR2 LQKENI. The DNA of the CDR3 is TGTGCCAGCTCAGAGCCCCCAGACAGGGGAGAGTGGAGAAACACCATATATTTT. This sequence encodes CASSEPPDRGEWRNTIYF.

The rearrangement joins TRBV7-2 to TRBJ2-7; D not certain. From germline, CDR1 is SGHTA and CDR2 FQGNSA. This CDR3 region has 13 residues. The germline V and J ends were trimmed by 4 bases and 0 bases, with 7 bases remaining between them. CDR3: CASSSTSSYEQYF. The CDR3 bases are TGTGCCAGCAGCTCTACCTCCTCCTACGAGCAGTACTTC. Together with reference TRBV7-2 and TRBJ2-7, the CDR3 gives the full variable domain: GAGVSQSPSNKVTEKGKDVELRCDPISGHTALYWYRQSLGQGLEFLIYFQGNSAPDKSGLPSDRFSAERTGGSVSTLTIQRTQQEDSAVYLCASSSTSSYEQYFGPGTRLTVT.

The genes are TRBV11-3 and TRBJ2-1, with unresolved D. V was clipped by 0 bases and J by 2 bases, with 11 bases between them. CDR1 and CDR2 (germline): SGHNT, YENEEA. The CDR3 is 16 residues long. The CDR3 nucleotides read TGTGCCAGCAGCTTAGACTTGTCCCGCGCCTACAATGAGCAGTTCTTC. Amino acid sequence: CASSLDLSRAYNEQFF.

CDR3 sequence: CASSVGLAGGDTQYF. The CDR3 bases are TGTGCCAGCAGCGTAGGGCTAGCGGGGGGAGATACGCAGTATTTT. The rearrangement links TRBV9 to TRBJ2-3; TRBD2 agrees at 11 bases. Germline CDR1 reads SGDLS; CDR2 reads YYNGEE. The ends lost 0 bases at V and 5 bases at J; junction bases unmatched: 2. The CDR3 loop spans 15 amino acids.

This rearrangement joins TRBV7-9 to TRBJ1-1; D gene ambiguous. Germline CDR1 is SEHNR and CDR2 is FQNEAQ (reference sequence). CDR3 length: 15 amino acids. V was pared by 3 bases and J by 1 base, with 12 bases between. The CDR3 coding sequence is TGTGCCAGCAGCTTGTCCAACACTAGGAACACTGAAGCTTTCTTT. It translates to CASSLSNTRNTEAFF.

The chain combines TRBV5-6 with TRBJ2-3, with a weak D call TRBD2 (6 bases). Trimming removed 0 bases from V and 2 bases from J, with 10 bases in between. The germline gives CDR1 SGHDT, CDR2 YYEEEE. The CDR3 extends over 15 amino acids. The DNA for the CDR3 is TGTGCCAGCAGCTTGGGACTAGTAGTCACAGATACGCAGTATTTT. Translating gives CASSLGLVVTDTQYF. The full variable domain, in which reference TRBV5-6 and TRBJ2-3 provide the parts outside the CDR3, is DAGVTQSPTHLIKTRGQQVTLRCSPKSGHDTVSWYQQALGQGPQFIFQYYEEEERQRGNFPDRFSGHQFPNYSSELNVNALLLGDSALYLCASSLGLVVTDTQYFGPGTRLTVL.

V usage is TRBV12-5 and J usage is TRBJ1-1, with 7 bases matching TRBD1. This CDR3 has 15 amino acids. V lost 4 bases, J lost 4 bases, and 9 bases stayed unmatched. Germline assignment: CDR1 LGHNT and CDR2 FRNRAP. The CDR3 loop reads CASGSPDRRSTEAFF. The CDR3 nucleotides read TGTGCTAGTGGTTCACCGGACAGGAGGAGCACTGAAGCTTTCTTT.

This sequence joins TRBV6-1 and TRBJ1-1, with a tentative D call TRBD1 (5 bases). The CDR3 is 13 amino acids. Germline V gives CDR1 MNHNS, CDR2 SASEGT. Trimming shortened V by 8 bases and J by 6 bases, and 16 bases separated the two germline ends. DNA for the CDR3: TGTGCCAGCCGGTGGGGGGGAAGCCCTGAAGCTTTCTTT. It codes for CASRWGGSPEAFF.